Listed below are T cell receptor beta chains from one sample, sequenced in a study of cytomegalovirus exposure and HLA in healthy donors. Measured with immunoSEQ multiplex PCR; TCRdb has only the in-frame clones, and not every one. This repertoire shows 190,000 or so clones, about four fifths found once; its top ten account for about 1.4%. Sequencing input: PBMCs. The source of these receptors is a girl aged 5-17 years in good health and CMV-seropositive. Each CDR3 is given with its conserved first and last residue. D genes are given only for firm matches. Not all rows give a size; the values are once, few, many and, for expanded clones, a class.

d_gene: NA
j_gene: TRBJ2-3
abundance: few
v_gene: TRBV9
CDR3nt: TGTGCCAGCAGCTTCCTTTCGGGACAAATTAGCACAGATACGCAGTATTTT
CDR3aa: CASSFLSGQISTDTQYF

d_gene: NA
j_gene: TRBJ2-3
abundance: NA
v_gene: TRBV11-3
CDR3nt: TGTGCCAGCAGCTTAGGTACTAGCTGGGACACAGATACGCAGTATTTT
CDR3aa: CASSLGTSWDTDTQYF

d_gene: NA
j_gene: TRBJ2-1
abundance: few
v_gene: TRBV19
CDR3nt: TGTGCCAGTAGTACGGAGGTGGAGCAGTTCTTC
CDR3aa: CASSTEVEQFF

d_gene: NA
j_gene: TRBJ1-3
abundance: NA
v_gene: TRBV6-5
CDR3nt: TGTGCCACCTATCGGGGGGTTGGAAACACCATATATTTT
CDR3aa: CATYRGVGNTIYF

d_gene: TRBD1
j_gene: TRBJ1-1
abundance: few
v_gene: TRBV9
CDR3nt: TGTGCCAGCAGCCCTCTCACGGGACAGGGTATCTTTGAAGCTTTCTTT
CDR3aa: CASSPLTGQGIFEAFF

d_gene: NA
j_gene: TRBJ2-7
abundance: NA
v_gene: TRBV4-1
CDR3nt: TGCGCCAGCAGCCCCAGTTTCTCCTACGAGCAGTACTTC
CDR3aa: CASSPSFSYEQYF

d_gene: NA
j_gene: TRBJ2-1
abundance: NA
v_gene: TRBV10-2
CDR3nt: TGCGCCAACTTAAACCAGGGGTTGGATGAGCAGTTCTTC
CDR3aa: CANLNQGLDEQFF

d_gene: TRBD1
j_gene: TRBJ1-2
abundance: NA
v_gene: TRBV19
CDR3nt: TGTGCCAGTAGTAAGACAGGGAATTCTCGGTATGGCTACACCTTC
CDR3aa: CASSKTGNSRYGYTF

d_gene: NA
j_gene: TRBJ2-3
abundance: NA
v_gene: TRBV9
CDR3nt: TGTGCCAGCAGCGTAGGGTTCAGTGGGAGGGGGGCAGATACGCAGTATTTT
CDR3aa: CASSVGFSGRGADTQYF

d_gene: TRBD1
j_gene: TRBJ2-5
abundance: NA
v_gene: TRBV19
CDR3nt: TGTGCCAGTAGGCTGACAGGGACGGGAGAGACCCAGTACTTC
CDR3aa: CASRLTGTGETQYF

d_gene: NA
j_gene: TRBJ2-5
abundance: NA
v_gene: TRBV19
CDR3nt: TGTGCCAGTAGTAACTGGGGCGAAGAGACCCAGTACTTC
CDR3aa: CASSNWGEETQYF

d_gene: NA
j_gene: TRBJ1-4
abundance: NA
v_gene: TRBV7-9
CDR3nt: TGTGCCAGCAGCTTAGGTCCCGGGTCAGAAGATGAAAAACTGTTTTTT
CDR3aa: CASSLGPGSEDEKLFF

d_gene: NA
j_gene: TRBJ2-1
abundance: NA
v_gene: TRBV11-3
CDR3nt: TGTGCCAGCAGCTCGTCAGGGGGGTACTACTACAATGAGCAGTTCTTC
CDR3aa: CASSSSGGYYYNEQFF

d_gene: NA
j_gene: TRBJ1-2
abundance: once
v_gene: TRBV6-1
CDR3nt: TGTGCCAGCAGTGAATTTCAGGGATTGCGGACCTTC
CDR3aa: CASSEFQGLRTF

d_gene: NA
j_gene: TRBJ2-5
abundance: NA
v_gene: TRBV4-1
CDR3nt: TGCGCCAGCAGCCGGACACCGTACCAAGAGACCCAGTACTTC
CDR3aa: CASSRTPYQETQYF